The 18 T cell receptor beta chains reported below all come from one sample, sequenced in a study of CD8 T cells in cerebrospinal fluid in Alzheimer's disease. TCRdb reworked the 10x single-cell sequencing reads into one entry per CDR3 protein, no DNA. The sample table sets out 950 to 1,200 distinct CDR3 sequences. The source material was cerebrospinal fluid. The receptors here all came from a human donor in good health.

This clonotype ranks as medium-sized in terms of frequency. V gene TRBV4-3 combines with J gene TRBJ2-7; TCRdb lists TRBD1, though no DNA is available to test this call. The germline gives CDR1 LGHNA, CDR2 YSLEER. There are 15 residues in the CDR3. The CDR3 region is CASSQEGGGPYEQYF.

According to its frequency, this clonotype is large. The chain combines TRBV10-3 with TRBJ1-2; TCRdb reports TRBD1, a call that lacks DNA to check it against. From germline, CDR1 is ENHRY and CDR2 SYGVKD. CDR3 length: 16 amino acids. This CDR3 reads CAISDPNRDRGHGYTF.

This clonotype shows up as hyperexpanded by frequency. The CDR3 is CASSHPVRERETQYF. The chain has TRBV7-8 and TRBJ2-5; TCRdb selects TRBD2, and the lack of DNA leaves this call unchecked. Germline CDR1 and CDR2: SGHVS and FQNEAQ. The CDR3 is made up of 15 amino acids. The full variable domain, completed using reference TRBV7-8 and TRBJ2-5, is GAGVSQSPRYKVAKRGQDVALRCDPISGHVSLFWYQQALGQGPEFLTYFQNEAQLDKSGLPSDRFFAERPEGSVSTLKIQRTQQEDSAVYLCASSHPVRERETQYFGPGTRLLVL.

According to its frequency, this clonotype is medium-sized. The chain recombines TRBV6-1 with TRBJ2-7; the D call from TCRdb, TRBD2, cannot be confirmed without DNA. The CDR3 sequence is 15 residues long. Germline V gene data show CDR1 as MNHNS and CDR2 as SASEGT. CDR3 sequence reads: CASTPLSGSGYEQYF.

This clonotype is deemed medium-sized (0.01 to 0.1%) by its frequency. This chain uses TRBV6-4 with TRBJ2-1; the D call from TCRdb, TRBD2, cannot be confirmed without DNA. The V gene's germline CDR1 is MRHNA and CDR2 SNTAGT. The CDR3 has 17 residues. This chain's CDR3 is CASNPDPGTSGGSGQFF.

By frequency, this clonotype is medium-sized. The chain has TRBV28 and TRBJ1-3; TCRdb designates TRBD1, a call that cannot be tested without DNA. CDR1 MDHEN and CDR2 SYDVKM come from the germline V gene. The CDR3 runs to 16 residues. The CDR3: CASSQTGGVSGNTIYF.

In terms of frequency, this clonotype is medium-sized. The chain recombines TRBV7-9 with TRBJ1-4. Per the germline V gene, CDR1 is SEHNR and CDR2 is FQNEAQ (reference sequence). The CDR3 loop spans 14 amino acids. The CDR3 spells CASKQSSTNEKLFF.

This clonotype is classed as medium-sized by frequency. The chain couples TRBV4-2 to TRBJ2-3; with no DNA, the TCRdb D assignment of TRBD2 cannot be verified. Germline lookup yields CDR1 LGHNA and CDR2 YNFKEQ. The CDR3 spans 17 residues. CDR3 amino acids: CASSQEGSGSWADTQYF.

The chain carries TRBV11-2 and TRBJ2-3; TCRdb picks TRBD2, but there is no DNA to check that call. The CDR3 length is 14 residues. The V gene's germline CDR1 is SGHAT and CDR2 FQNNGV. CDR3 sequence reads: CASSLMTPEDTQYF.

V gene TRBV11-3 combines with J gene TRBJ2-1; TCRdb outputs TRBD2, but without DNA this stays unchecked. Germline CDR1 is SGHNT and CDR2 is YENEEA. The CDR3 runs 14 residues. CDR3 residues: CASSFTGTLNEQFF.

In terms of frequency, this clonotype is medium-sized. The gene calls are TRBV6-1 and TRBJ2-5; TCRdb outputs TRBD1, but without DNA this stays unchecked. CDR1 and CDR2 from the germline V gene are MNHNS and SASEGT. This CDR3 has 11 amino acids. Here the CDR3 reads CASSPGQTQYF.

This clonotype counts as medium-sized by frequency. The gene calls are TRBV11-2 and TRBJ2-1; TCRdb gives TRBD2 as the D gene, but with no DNA this cannot be confirmed. Germline CDR1 and CDR2: SGHAT and FQNNGV. The CDR3 runs to 15 residues. The CDR3 reads CASSLGIRRDNEQFF. The full variable domain, its missing parts supplied by reference TRBV11-2 and TRBJ2-1, is EAGVAQSPRYKIIEKRQSVAFWCNPISGHATLYWYQQILGQGPKLLIQFQNNGVVDDSQLPKDRFSAERLKGVDSTLKIQPAKLEDSAVYLCASSLGIRRDNEQFFGPGTRLTVL.

This clonotype is identified as medium-sized from frequency. This chain joins TRBV12-5 and TRBJ2-3; TCRdb indicates TRBD1, and absent DNA this call remains unverified. Germline assignment: CDR1 LGHNT and CDR2 FRNRAP. The CDR3 is made up of 16 amino acids. The CDR3 protein is CASGPTGVRSTDTQYF.

Considering frequency, this clonotype is medium-sized. This sequence joins TRBV7-3 and TRBJ2-2. Germline V lookup: CDR1 SGHTA, CDR2 FQGTGA. This CDR3 comprises 14 residues. This chain's CDR3 is CASSLGQIGGELFF. Drawing the rest from reference TRBV7-3 and TRBJ2-2, the complete variable domain is GAGVSQTPSNKVTEKGKYVELRCDPISGHTALYWYRQSLGQGPEFLIYFQGTGAADDSGLPNDRFFAVRPEGSVSTLKIQRTERGDSAVYLCASSLGQIGGELFFGEGSRLTVL.

This clonotype is called medium-sized (0.01 to 0.1%) based on its frequency. This chain connects TRBV18 to TRBJ1-5. CDR1 and CDR2 from the germline V gene are KGHSH and LQKENI. CDR3 size: 14 residues. The CDR3 reads CASSPPSSHQPQHF.

Judged by frequency, this clonotype is large (0.1 to 1%). The chain links TRBV3-1 to TRBJ2-3; TCRdb's D call, TRBD2, is unchecked because there is no DNA. Germline loops: CDR1 LGHDT, CDR2 YNNKEL (reference sequence). CDR3 length: 18 residues. The CDR3 sequence: CASSHPGLAGTPTDTQYF.

Measured by frequency, this clonotype is medium-sized. J is TRBJ2-3 and V is TRBV6-6; the TCRdb D gene call, TRBD1, has no DNA to confirm it. Germline CDR1 MNHNY, CDR2 SVGAGI (reference sequence). The CDR3 contains 17 residues. CDR3 residues: CASSYSSAIPPTDTQYF.

This clonotype registers medium-sized by frequency. The genes are TRBV7-2 and TRBJ2-7. Looked up from germline, CDR1 is SGHTA and CDR2 is FQGNSA. This CDR3 contains 16 residues. The CDR3 is CASSSQTSLGSHEQYF.